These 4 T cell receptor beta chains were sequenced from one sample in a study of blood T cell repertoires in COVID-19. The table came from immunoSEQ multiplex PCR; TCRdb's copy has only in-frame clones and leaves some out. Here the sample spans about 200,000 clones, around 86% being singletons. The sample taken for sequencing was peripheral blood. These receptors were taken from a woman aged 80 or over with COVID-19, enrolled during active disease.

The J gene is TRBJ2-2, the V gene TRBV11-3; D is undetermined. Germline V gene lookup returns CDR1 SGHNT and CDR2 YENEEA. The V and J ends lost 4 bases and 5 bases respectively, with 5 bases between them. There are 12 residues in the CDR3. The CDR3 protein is CASSSRTGELFF. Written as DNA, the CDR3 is TGTGCCAGCAGCTCTCGGACCGGGGAGCTGTTTTTT.

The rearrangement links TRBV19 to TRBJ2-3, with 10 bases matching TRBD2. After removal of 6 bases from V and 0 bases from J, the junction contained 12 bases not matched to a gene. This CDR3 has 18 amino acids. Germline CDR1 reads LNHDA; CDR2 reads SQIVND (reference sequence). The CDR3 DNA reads TGTGCCAGTAGCCCAACGGCTAGCGGGAGAACTAGCACAGATACGCAGTATTTT. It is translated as CASSPTASGRTSTDTQYF.

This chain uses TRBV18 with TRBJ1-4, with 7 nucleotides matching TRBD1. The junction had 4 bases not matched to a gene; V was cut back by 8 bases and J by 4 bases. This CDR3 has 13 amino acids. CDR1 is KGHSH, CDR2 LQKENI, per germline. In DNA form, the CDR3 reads TGTGCCAGCCGCGGGACAGTTAATGAAAAACTGTTTTTT. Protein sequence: CASRGTVNEKLFF.

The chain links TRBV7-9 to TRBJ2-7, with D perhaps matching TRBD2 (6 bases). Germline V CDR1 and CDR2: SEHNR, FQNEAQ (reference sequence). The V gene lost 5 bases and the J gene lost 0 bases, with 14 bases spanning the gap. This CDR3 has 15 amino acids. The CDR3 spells CASSPGGLSSYEQYF. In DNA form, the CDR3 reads TGTGCCAGCAGCCCTGGGGGGTTAAGCTCCTACGAGCAGTACTTC.